One sample yielded the 19 T cell receptor beta chains listed below, sequenced in a study of blood T cell repertoires in COVID-19. The assay was immunoSEQ multiplex PCR, and TCRdb's table has in-frame clones only and misses some. The sample has about 190,000 clones; around 78% are singletons. Sample: peripheral blood. These receptors were obtained from a woman over 75 with active or convalescent COVID-19.

V gene TRBV12-3 or TRBV12-4 combines with J gene TRBJ1-2, with D perhaps matching TRBD1 (5 bases). Trimming left V 8 bases short and J 2 bases short, with 9 bases between. The CDR3 length is 12 residues. For the CDR3, the DNA is TGTGCCAGCGGGGGGGTGAACTATGGCTACACCTTC. Translating it yields CASGGVNYGYTF.

This clone was detected only once. The chain has TRBV19 and TRBJ1-1, with D uncertain. Germline V CDR1 and CDR2: LNHDA, SQIVND (reference sequence). Trimming removed 6 bases at V and 6 bases at J, with 11 bases between. The CDR3 extends over 12 amino acids. The CDR3 DNA follows: TGTGCCAGTAGGACTAAAACGGCTGAAGCTTTCTTT. Translating gives CASRTKTAEAFF.

This clone was observed a single time. The V and J genes are TRBV4-2 and TRBJ2-2; D is ambiguous. Deletions cut 0 bases from V and 4 bases from J, with 12 bases between. Germline CDR1 and CDR2: LGHNA and YNFKEQ. The CDR3 length is 16 residues. The CDR3 sequence: CASSQEWLQPTGELFF. CDR3 sequence (DNA): TGTGCCAGCAGCCAAGAATGGCTACAGCCCACCGGGGAGCTGTTTTTT.

The chain uses TRBV5-1 and TRBJ2-4; D is ambiguous. The CDR3 covers 15 residues. Germline V gives CDR1 SGHRS, CDR2 YFSETQ. The germline V and J ends were trimmed by 0 bases and 9 bases, with 16 bases remaining between them. This chain's CDR3 is CASSLEPSIGGIQYF. The CDR3 DNA reads TGCGCCAGCAGCTTGGAACCCTCGATCGGTGGCATTCAGTACTTC.

The V gene is TRBV2, the J gene TRBJ1-1, with 8 bases aligning to TRBD1. V shed 6 bases and J 6 bases; nucleotides not matched to a gene: 9. The CDR3 length is 14 residues. The germline gives CDR1 SNHLY, CDR2 FYNNEI. CDR3 amino acids: CASSAQGQGPEAFF. CDR3 DNA: TGTGCCAGCAGCGCCCAAGGACAGGGACCTGAAGCTTTCTTT.

The table lists this clone with a count of one. The chain is built from TRBV5-8 and TRBJ1-1, with D tentatively TRBD1 (6 bases). CDR3 length equals 14 residues. Trimming left V 5 bases short and J 0 bases short, with 11 bases between. The V gene's germline CDR1 is SGHTS and CDR2 YDEGEE. The CDR3, as DNA: TGTGCCAGCAGTCAGGGGCATGTGAACACTGAAGCTTTCTTT. Amino acids: CASSQGHVNTEAFF.

The chain couples TRBV28 to TRBJ1-5; tentatively, D is TRBD1 (5 bases). The CDR3 spans 14 residues. CDR1 is MDHEN and CDR2 is SYDVKM in the germline V gene. Trimming stripped 3 bases from V and 5 bases from J, with 11 bases between. CDR3: CASSLGDSYQPQHF. The CDR3 bases are TGTGCCAGCAGTTTGGGCGACAGTTATCAGCCCCAGCATTTT.

The chain carries TRBV7-2 and TRBJ2-2, with D perhaps TRBD1 (6 bases). The V end lost 0 bases, the J end lost 2 bases, and 10 bases lay between the germline ends. The CDR3 has 16 residues. CDR1 and CDR2 from the germline V gene are SGHTA and FQGNSA. The CDR3 here is CASSLAARGNTGELFF. CDR3 in DNA: TGTGCCAGCAGCTTAGCAGCCAGGGGAAACACCGGGGAGCTGTTTTTT. Combining the CDR3 with reference TRBV7-2 and TRBJ2-2 gives the whole variable domain GAGVSQSPSNKVTEKGKDVELRCDPISGHTALYWYRQSLGQGLEFLIYFQGNSAPDKSGLPSDRFSAERTGGSVSTLTIQRTQQEDSAVYLCASSLAARGNTGELFFGEGSRLTVL.

This chain joins TRBV5-1 and TRBJ1-1, with D perhaps matching TRBD1 (6 bases). Germline V lookup: CDR1 SGHRS, CDR2 YFSETQ. V gave up 0 bases and J gave up 1 base, with 10 bases separating them. The CDR3 consists of 15 residues. CDR3 sequence: CASSLVGGTNTEAFF. The CDR3 region has the DNA TGCGCCAGCAGCTTGGTTGGGGGCACGAACACTGAAGCTTTCTTT.

The gene calls are TRBV27 and TRBJ1-2; D is possibly TRBD1 (5 bases). With 5 bases removed from V and 4 bases from J, the gap between germline ends came to 17 bases. From germline, CDR1 is MNHEY and CDR2 SMNVEV (reference sequence). The CDR3 consists of 15 residues. This chain's CDR3 is CASSSRATDGYGYTF. The CDR3 DNA is TGTGCCAGCAGTAGCAGGGCCACGGATGGCTATGGCTACACCTTC.

V and J are TRBV28 and TRBJ1-4; 10 bases fit TRBD1. From germline, CDR1 is MDHEN and CDR2 SYDVKM. V was pared by 5 bases and J by 8 bases, with 8 bases of the junction left unmatched. This CDR3 has 15 residues. The CDR3 here is CASSPGTGEREKLFF. CDR3 bases: TGTGCCAGCAGTCCCGGGACAGGGGAGCGGGAAAAACTGTTTTTT.

The V and J genes are TRBV5-4 and TRBJ2-2; a possible D gene is TRBD2 (6 bases). The germline V gene has CDR1 SGHNT and CDR2 YYREEE (reference sequence). The CDR3 covers 16 residues. Trimming took off 4 bases at V and 2 bases at J, with 15 bases between the two ends. DNA of the CDR3: TGTGCCAGCAGCCAAACCGGGACTCGAAACACCGGGGAGCTGTTTTTT. Its translation: CASSQTGTRNTGELFF.

The chain employs TRBV6-6 and TRBJ2-7; TRBD2 is a possible D gene (6 bases). V dropped 8 bases and J dropped 2 bases, with 13 bases sitting between them. The germline V gene has CDR1 MNHNY and CDR2 SVGAGI (reference sequence). There are 13 residues in the CDR3. The CDR3 region is CASSYRGTYEQYF. As DNA, the CDR3 is TGTGCCAGCTCCTACCGGGGGACCTACGAGCAGTACTTC.

This clone was picked up one time. The rearrangement joins TRBV5-1 to TRBJ2-3; TRBD1 might be the D (6 bases). This CDR3 has 16 amino acids. The V end was cut by 3 bases, the J end by 1 base, with 15 bases between. The germline V gene encodes CDR1 SGHRS and CDR2 YFSETQ. The CDR3: CASSWNRVSGTDTQYF. As DNA, the CDR3 is TGCGCCAGCAGCTGGAACAGGGTCTCTGGCACAGATACGCAGTATTTT.

This clone was seen a handful of times. The chain carries TRBV7-2 and TRBJ1-1; D is ambiguous. The V end lost 1 base, the J end lost 6 bases, and 9 bases lay between the germline ends. This CDR3 comprises 13 residues. Germline loops: CDR1 SGHTA, CDR2 FQGNSA. The CDR3 DNA follows: TGTGCCAGCAGCTTAGGACTTAAAGCTGAAGCTTTCTTT. It codes for CASSLGLKAEAFF.

The chain has TRBV2 and TRBJ1-6, with TRBD1 as a possible D gene (6 bases). V was pared by 5 bases and J by 8 bases, with 16 bases between. The CDR3 extends over 15 amino acids. The germline gives CDR1 SNHLY, CDR2 FYNNEI. The CDR3: CASSSYRDRDSPLHF. For the CDR3, the DNA is TGTGCCAGCAGTTCCTACAGGGACCGGGATTCACCCCTCCACTTT.

V gene TRBV5-5 combines with J gene TRBJ2-7; TRBD2 might be the D (5 bases). V shed 4 bases and J shed 7 bases, with 18 bases lying between them. The CDR3 runs to 14 residues. Germline V lookup: CDR1 SGHKS, CDR2 YYEKEE (reference sequence). The CDR3 sequence is CASSPGYREGEQYF. The CDR3 DNA reads TGTGCCAGCAGCCCCGGATATCGAGAGGGAGAGCAGTACTTC. Full variable domain (remainder filled in from reference TRBV5-5 and TRBJ2-7): DAGVTQSPTHLIKTRGQQVTLRCSPISGHKSVSWYQQVLGQGPQFIFQYYEKEERGRGNFPDRFSARQFPNYSSELNVNALLLGDSALYLCASSPGYREGEQYFGPGTRLTVT.

The rearrangement joins TRBV9 to TRBJ2-3; maybe TRBD1 (6 bases). The CDR3 length is 15 residues. Trimming left V 3 bases short and J 2 bases short, with 13 bases between. CDR1 is SGDLS, CDR2 YYNGEE, per germline. CDR3 amino acids: CASSAIEGVTDTQYF. Written as DNA, the CDR3 is TGTGCCAGCAGCGCGATTGAGGGGGTCACAGATACGCAGTATTTT.

The J gene is TRBJ1-5, the V gene TRBV10-1; 9 bases match TRBD1. V was clipped by 5 bases and J by 0 bases; unmatched bases: 11. This CDR3 comprises 18 residues. Germline assignment: CDR1 WNHNN and CDR2 SYGVQD (reference sequence). The CDR3 coding sequence is TGCGCCAGCAGTCAGTTGAACAGGGGGCGGTATAGCAATCAGCCCCAGCATTTT. Protein: CASSQLNRGRYSNQPQHF.